The 22 T cell receptor beta chains reported below all come from one sample, sequenced in a study of OX40 agonist ivuxolimab in advanced cancers. The method was immunoSEQ multiplex PCR; TCRdb's version includes in-frame clones alone and lacks a portion of them. The table has approximately 24,000 clones, roughly 71% seen once. Source: CD4+ or CD8+ T cells sorted from blood, taken in a trial of the OX40 agonist ivuxolimab. The receptors here all came from an adult with an advanced solid tumor such as melanoma, head and neck, liver or kidney cancer.

The J gene is TRBJ2-5, the V gene TRBV9; D might be TRBD2 (6 bases). This CDR3 has 16 residues. Between the trimmed V and J ends, which lost 4 bases and 2 bases, there was a span of 18 bases. CDR1 SGDLS and CDR2 YYNGEE come from the germline V gene. The CDR3 spells CASSRGTALGQETQYF. The CDR3 DNA reads TGTGCCAGCAGCCGCGGGACCGCCTTAGGACAAGAGACCCAGTACTTC.

The J gene is TRBJ2-7, the V gene TRBV6-1, with D perhaps given as TRBD1 or TRBD2 (6 bases each). Germline V gene data show CDR1 as MNHNS and CDR2 as SASEGT. The CDR3 is 14 residues long. V was clipped by 8 bases and J by 3 bases, with 17 bases between them. The CDR3 region is CASENAGGHYEQYF. CDR3 DNA sequence: TGTGCCAGCGAGAATGCTGGGGGGCACTACGAGCAGTACTTC.

This chain joins TRBV28 and TRBJ2-5; D is perhaps TRBD2 (5 bases). Germline V gives CDR1 MDHEN, CDR2 SYDVKM. The CDR3 spans 13 residues. Trimming removed 7 bases at V and 4 bases at J, with 13 bases between. The CDR3, as DNA: TGTGCCAGCACGGCAGCGGCCCGAGAGACCCAGTACTTC. It yields the protein CASTAAARETQYF.

The V and J genes are TRBV12-5 and TRBJ1-2, with TRBD1 identical over 10 bases. This CDR3 spans 16 amino acids. Per germline, CDR1 LGHNT and CDR2 FRNRAP. The V gene end was trimmed by 1 base and the J gene end by 8 bases; junction bases not matched to a gene: 10. The CDR3 DNA is TGTGCTAGTGGTTTGGCGGTATCCGGGACAGGGGTCGGCTACACCTTC. Its protein product is CASGLAVSGTGVGYTF.

With respect to this clone: Other DNA variants within this sample encode the same CDR3. This chain uses TRBV5-1 with TRBJ2-1; 8 nucleotides align to TRBD2. The CDR3 contains 15 residues. The germline V gene has CDR1 SGHRS and CDR2 YFSETQ. The ends lost 2 bases at V and 8 bases at J; junction bases unmatched: 9. The CDR3, as DNA: TGCGCCAGCAGCTTCGGACTAGCCGGAGTCGATGAGCAGTTCTTC. Its translation is CASSFGLAGVDEQFF.

The chain uses TRBV2 and TRBJ1-2, with 8 bases aligning to TRBD1. Germline V gene lookup returns CDR1 SNHLY and CDR2 FYNNEI. After removal of 7 bases from V and 2 bases from J, the junction contained 6 bases not matched to a gene. The CDR3 is 14 amino acids. The CDR3 loop is CASNQGAANYGYTF. The CDR3 nucleotides are TGTGCCAGCAACCAGGGGGCTGCAAACTATGGCTACACCTTC.

The chain carries TRBV27 and TRBJ1-2; 9 positions agree with TRBD1. The CDR3 contains 14 residues. The germline CDR1 and CDR2 sequences are MNHEY and SMNVEV (reference sequence). With V trimmed by 2 bases and J by 11 bases, 9 bases remained unmatched. The CDR3 DNA reads as TGTGCCAGCAGTTTAAGGTCCGGACAGGGGCGTTACACCTTC. This translates into CASSLRSGQGRYTF.

J is TRBJ1-2 and V is TRBV2, with D unclear. Germline V gene lookup returns CDR1 SNHLY and CDR2 FYNNEI. The CDR3 loop spans 14 amino acids. V was shortened by 3 bases and J by 4 bases, with 12 bases between the two germline ends. CDR3 sequence: CASSERIRSYGYTF. CDR3 nucleotides: TGTGCCAGCAGTGAGCGGATTCGGAGCTATGGCTACACCTTC.

This clone was recorded once. The rearrangement joins TRBV19 to TRBJ2-2; 7 nucleotides align to TRBD1. CDR1 and CDR2 from the germline V gene are LNHDA and SQIVND (reference sequence). The CDR3 length is 15 residues. Trimming took 6 bases from V and 5 from J; bases not matched to a gene: 9. The CDR3: CASRSWLRGTGELFF. The DNA of the CDR3 is TGTGCCAGTAGATCATGGCTCAGGGGGACCGGGGAGCTGTTTTTT.

The gene calls are TRBV6-5 and TRBJ1-6; unclear D gene. The CDR3 is made up of 16 amino acids. CDR1 and CDR2 from the germline V gene are MNHEY and SVGAGI. V lost 0 bases, J lost 5 bases, and 11 bases lay in between. CDR3 sequence: CASSYSRTADNSPLHF. The DNA for the CDR3 is TGTGCCAGCAGTTACTCTAGAACAGCCGATAATTCACCCCTCCACTTT.

This chain connects TRBV28 to TRBJ1-5; D unresolved. The CDR3 covers 15 residues. Per germline, CDR1 MDHEN and CDR2 SYDVKM. V lost 5 bases and J 4 bases, leaving 15 bases between the germline ends. The CDR3: CASSGVAERNQPQHF. CDR3 bases: TGTGCCAGCAGTGGCGTGGCAGAAAGAAATCAGCCCCAGCATTTT.

The chain is built from TRBV5-1 and TRBJ1-6, with a weak D call TRBD1 (5 bases). The CDR3 spans 14 residues. Germline V gene data show CDR1 as SGHRS and CDR2 as YFSETQ. Between the trimmed V and J ends, which lost 4 bases and 9 bases, there was a span of 14 bases. The CDR3 is CASSGTGIGSPLHF. The CDR3 nucleotides are TGCGCCAGCAGCGGTACAGGAATTGGTTCACCCCTCCACTTT.

The CDR3, as DNA: TGTGCCAGCACCCTTCAGGGGGCTGGGGAGACCCAGTACTTC. Translated: CASTLQGAGETQYF. The gene calls are TRBV5-4 and TRBJ2-5; TRBD1 aligns across 8 bases. The V gene's germline CDR1 is SGHNT and CDR2 YYREEE (reference sequence). V dropped 6 bases and J dropped 5; count of bases not matched to a gene: 9. The CDR3 contains 14 residues.

The J gene is TRBJ1-2, the V gene TRBV29-1, with D maybe TRBD1 (6 bases). CDR3 length equals 10 residues. Germline assignment: CDR1 SQVTM and CDR2 ANQGSEA. Trimming stripped 5 bases from V and 8 bases from J, with 9 bases between. CDR3 sequence: CSVYRVGYTF. DNA for the CDR3: TGCAGCGTTTACAGGGTCGGCTACACCTTC.

Details on this clone: Other nucleotide sequences in the sample specify the same CDR3. The chain carries TRBV5-1 and TRBJ1-4; TRBD1 might be the D (6 bases). This CDR3 contains 14 residues. The germline V and J ends were trimmed by 4 bases and 2 bases, with 9 bases remaining between them. CDR1 and CDR2 from the germline V gene are SGHRS and YFSETQ. CDR3 nucleotide sequence: TGCGCCAGCAGCGTGGACAGCACTAATGAAAAACTGTTTTTT. Its translation is CASSVDSTNEKLFF.

This chain joins TRBV9 and TRBJ2-5, with D hard to call. V was cut by 1 base and J by 4 bases, with 14 bases left in between. Germline-derived CDR1 and CDR2 are SGDLS and YYNGEE. This CDR3 is built from 15 residues. Here the CDR3 DNA reads TGTGCCAGCAGCGTACGTTTCGCCGGTGGAGAGACCCAGTACTTC. This encodes CASSVRFAGGETQYF.

The rearrangement links TRBV29-1 to TRBJ2-1; the match to TRBD1 covers 8 bases. The CDR3 totals 14 residues. V was pared by 6 bases and J by 0 bases, with 4 bases of the junction left unmatched. Germline V gives CDR1 SQVTM, CDR2 ANQGSEA. CDR3 residues: CSVDRDSSYNEQFF. Here the CDR3 DNA reads TGCAGCGTGGACAGGGATAGCTCCTACAATGAGCAGTTCTTC.

This clone was detected only once. Written as DNA, the CDR3 is TGTGCCAGCAGCTCGTGGACTAGCGGGGGAGAGACCCAGTACTTC. Protein: CASSSWTSGGETQYF. V usage is TRBV7-2 and J usage is TRBJ2-5, with TRBD2 matching 13 bases. The V segment lost 4 bases and the J segment 4 bases; nucleotides outside the gene matches: 3. The CDR3 extends over 15 amino acids. From germline, CDR1 is SGHTA and CDR2 FQGNSA.

The genes are TRBV7-2 and TRBJ2-6; D gene ambiguous. In germline, CDR1 is SGHTA, CDR2 FQGNSA. The CDR3 has 15 amino acids. Trimming pared 5 bases from V and 4 bases from J, leaving 12 bases between. This CDR3 reads CASSPRLAGANVLTF. The CDR3, as DNA: TGTGCCAGCAGCCCCCGTCTCGCGGGGGCCAACGTCCTGACTTTC.

This chain joins TRBV9 and TRBJ1-2; tentative D call: TRBD1 (5 bases). The CDR3 contains 15 residues. Germline V CDR1 and CDR2: SGDLS, YYNGEE. The ends were cut back, 4 bases at V and 8 bases at J, with 21 bases in the middle. The CDR3 sequence: CASSHTGTSFGGYTF. The CDR3 DNA follows: TGTGCCAGCAGCCACACCGGGACCTCCTTTGGCGGCTACACCTTC.

This clone was counted only a few times. The genes are TRBV19 and TRBJ1-6; D gene uncertain. The CDR3 consists of 14 residues. CDR1 LNHDA and CDR2 SQIVND come from the germline V gene (reference sequence). Between the trimmed V and J ends, which lost 7 bases and 0 bases, there was a span of 7 bases. DNA of the CDR3: TGTGCCAGTAATGGAAACTCCTATAATTCACCCCTCCACTTT. As protein: CASNGNSYNSPLHF.

The chain is built from TRBV6-1 and TRBJ1-5, with TRBD1 matching over 8 bases. The CDR3 is 15 residues long. Germline values: CDR1 MNHNS, CDR2 SASEGT. V was pared by 2 bases and J by 9 bases, with 9 bases of the junction left unmatched. CDR3 sequence (DNA): TGTGCCAGCAGTGAATTGGGGACAGGCTTTTGGCCCCAGCATTTT. The encoded protein is CASSELGTGFWPQHF.